This TCR beta chain was recovered during a study of blood T cell repertoires in COVID-19. Turning to the study itself: There were acute and convalescent COVID-19 samples, and they came from the United States, Italy and Spain. PBMCs, B-cell-depleted T cells, or T cells provided the cDNA or gDNA that made up the material.

In the study's own analysis: Reference gene primer amplification yielded estimated nucleated cell counts. Here immunoSEQ multiplex PCR was the method, and the copy in TCRdb shows in-frame clones only, minus some. V and J calls plus clone size are reproduced from that table; the DNA served to infer D and trimming. The profile shows 93,000 or so clones, about 90% of them singletons. This CDR3 has 16 residues. Germline CDR1 is SGHNT and CDR2 is YYREEE (reference sequence). V lost 0 bases and J 4 bases, leaving 16 bases between the germline ends. The TCR was taken from a woman aged 60-75 years with acute or convalescent COVID-19. The gene calls are TRBV5-4 and TRBJ1-2; D is undetermined. The sequenced sample was peripheral blood. The CDR3 protein is CASSLGGSGRVYGYTF. The CDR3 DNA sequence: TGTGCCAGCAGCTTGGGCGGATCGGGTCGTGTCTATGGCTACACCTTC.